Presented here are 8 T cell receptor beta chains from one specimen sequenced in a study of shared clonotypes between healthy human individuals. Method: immunoSEQ multiplex PCR; TCRdb's copy keeps in-frame clones and lacks some. Among 1.4 million to 1.5 million clones listed, over 95% were seen once. Sequenced: naive CD4+ T cells sorted from blood. The subset denotes: CD45RA+ positively selected. The source of these receptors is a man aged 25 to 40 in good health.

This chain connects TRBV15 to TRBJ2-1, with D maybe TRBD2 (5 bases). The CDR3 is 15 residues long. CDR1 and CDR2 from the germline V gene are LNHNV and YYDKDF (reference sequence). The V end lost 1 base, the J end lost 2 bases, and 9 bases lay between the germline ends. CDR3 sequence (DNA): TGTGCCACCAGCAGAGGACTCGGGGCCTACAATGAGCAGTTCTTC. Protein sequence: CATSRGLGAYNEQFF. Combining the CDR3 with reference TRBV15 and TRBJ2-1 gives the whole variable domain DAMVIQNPRYQVTQFGKPVTLSCSQTLNHNVMYWYQQKSSQAPKLLFHYYDKDFNNEADTPDNFQSRRPNTSFCFLDIRSPGLGDTAMYLCATSRGLGAYNEQFFGPGTRLTVL.

The rearrangement joins TRBV5-1 to TRBJ1-2; D is perhaps TRBD1 (6 bases). The V end was cut by 2 bases, the J end by 7 bases, with 12 bases between. Germline values: CDR1 SGHRS, CDR2 YFSETQ. The CDR3 has 13 residues. CDR3 coding DNA: TGCGCCAGCAGCTTAGGTGGGGGGCCTGGCTACACCTTC. It encodes CASSLGGGPGYTF.

The chain recombines TRBV7-2 with TRBJ2-2; 12 bases fit TRBD2. Trimming took 5 bases from V and 5 from J; bases not matched to a gene: 3. Germline lookup yields CDR1 SGHTA and CDR2 FQGNSA. This CDR3 has 15 residues. The CDR3 nucleotides read TGTGCCAGCAGCCCACTAGCGGGAGGTACCGGGGAGCTGTTTTTT. Residues: CASSPLAGGTGELFF.

The chain couples TRBV14 to TRBJ2-5; weak D call: TRBD2 (6 bases). Trimming took 1 base from V and 5 from J, leaving 17 bases between them. From germline, CDR1 is SGHDN and CDR2 FVKESK. The CDR3 consists of 16 residues. CDR3: CASSQGLTNRGETQYF. Written as DNA, the CDR3 is TGTGCCAGCAGCCAAGGACTAACGAATCGGGGGGAGACCCAGTACTTC.

This chain uses TRBV10-3 with TRBJ2-5; 10 bases align to TRBD1. Germline values: CDR1 ENHRY, CDR2 SYGVKD. The CDR3 length is 14 residues. J lost 5 bases, V lost 10 bases, and 10 bases had no gene match. CDR3 in DNA: TGTGCCACCGGGACAGGGGAAGTTTCTGAGACCCAGTACTTC. Translating it yields CATGTGEVSETQYF.

The chain joins TRBV18 to TRBJ1-2; D gene uncertain. The CDR3 length is 14 residues. V lost 1 base, J lost 2 bases, and 8 bases lay in between. The germline V gene has CDR1 KGHSH and CDR2 LQKENI. This chain's CDR3 is CASSPQEMNYGYTF. The CDR3 region has the DNA TGTGCCAGCTCACCACAGGAGATGAACTATGGCTACACCTTC.

The V call is TRBV13, the J call TRBJ1-5, with a tentative D call TRBD1 (5 bases). Trimming removed 5 bases from V and 0 bases from J, with 11 bases in between. Germline values: CDR1 PRHDT, CDR2 FYEKMQ (reference sequence). CDR3 length: 15 amino acids. CDR3 nucleotides: TGTGCCAGCAGCCTCACCAGGGATAGCAATCAGCCCCAGCATTTT. This translates into CASSLTRDSNQPQHF.

The chain links TRBV18 to TRBJ2-7; D is perhaps TRBD2 (6 bases). CDR1 and CDR2 (germline): KGHSH, LQKENI. This CDR3 is built from 16 residues. Trimming took 3 bases from V and 2 from J, leaving 17 bases between them. CDR3 protein: CASSPRLEPFPYEQYF. DNA of the CDR3: TGTGCCAGCTCACCCCGACTAGAGCCATTCCCCTACGAGCAGTACTTC.